The 3 T cell receptor beta chains listed next were all sequenced from one sample in a study of T cell repertoires in cytomegalovirus infection. No antigen has been assigned to these receptors. TCRdb independently ran MiXCR on the reads; one entry per CDR3 protein. Among 570,000 or so distinct CDR3 sequences, under 45% were seen once, and the ten largest hold over 45%. The input for sequencing was cultured PBMCs, taken from culture after CMV antigen stimulation. The receptor set was obtained from a human donor in good health (CMV status not recorded). Some clones in this sample may be carry-over from other donors' samples.

In the case of this clonotype: The conserved final phenylalanine or tryptophan is absent from the CDR3, which likely points to a read error. The chain carries TRBV19 and TRBJ1-5, with unresolved D. Germline V gene lookup returns CDR1 LNHDA and CDR2 SQIVND (reference sequence). The CDR3 extends over 16 amino acids. In nucleotides, the CDR3 is TGTGCCAGTAGTCTTCCGGGAGGAGGGTTCGGTCAGCACCAGCATTCT. This codes for CASSLPGGGFGQHQHS.

V is TRBV11-2 and J is TRBJ2-3; unclear D gene. Germline CDR1 reads SGHAT; CDR2 reads FQNNGV. V gave up 2 bases and J gave up 2 bases, with 14 bases separating them. The length of the CDR3 is 16 residues. The CDR3 region is CASSLSAPGFTDTQYF. In DNA form, the CDR3 reads TGTGCCAGCAGCTTATCGGCTCCCGGATTCACAGATACGCAGTATTTT.

The chain links TRBV7-6 to TRBJ1-3; D is unresolved. This CDR3 spans 14 amino acids. CDR1 is SGHVS and CDR2 is FNYEAQ in the germline V gene. Trimming removed 4 bases from V and 4 bases from J, with 11 bases in between. The CDR3 coding sequence is TGTGCCAGCAGCTCCCCGGTCTCCGGAAACACCATATATTTT. Protein product: CASSSPVSGNTIYF.